Listed below are T cell receptor beta chains from one sample, sequenced in a study of vaccination and CD4 T cells after COVID-19. Their antigen targets remain unknown. TCRdb redid the calling of the PCR reads with MiXCR, one entry per CDR3 protein. The data contain fewer than 30,000 distinct CDR3 sequences, around 60% of them singletons. Source: CD4+ T cells from blood, cultured in vitro, taken after SARS-CoV-2 vaccination. The receptors come from a human donor who received a COVID-19 vaccine. Each CDR3 is given with its conserved first and last residue. A D gene is named only where the DNA matches it firmly. Rows may omit the clone size; those that give it use once, few, many or a size class.

V gene: TRBV2; clone size: .; D gene: .; J gene: TRBJ1-2; CDR3 protein: CASNLGRSNYGYTF; CDR3 DNA: TGTGCCAGTAACCTCGGCAGATCTAACTATGGCTACACCTTC
V gene: TRBV5-4; clone size: few; D gene: TRBD1; J gene: TRBJ1-6; CDR3 protein: CASSLWRGRRIGNSPLHF; CDR3 DNA: TGTGCCAGCAGCTTGTGGAGGGGGCGCAGAATAGGTAATTCACCCCTCCACTTT
V gene: TRBV12-3/TRBV12-4; clone size: .; D gene: .; J gene: TRBJ1-6; CDR3 protein: CASSLGGRESPLHF; CDR3 DNA: TGTGCCAGCAGTTTAGGCGGGAGGGAGTCACCCCTCCACTTT
V gene: TRBV6-5; clone size: .; D gene: .; J gene: TRBJ1-1; CDR3 protein: CASSYNTQSNTEAFF; CDR3 DNA: TGTGCCAGCAGTTACAATACCCAGTCCAACACTGAAGCTTTCTTT
V gene: TRBV18; clone size: .; D gene: TRBD2; J gene: TRBJ2-4; CDR3 protein: CASSPTAISGEAKNIQYF; CDR3 DNA: TGTGCCAGCTCACCCACCGCGATTAGCGGGGAAGCCAAAAACATTCAGTACTTC
V gene: TRBV4-1; clone size: .; D gene: .; J gene: TRBJ2-1; CDR3 protein: CASSQVVGGPLFF; CDR3 DNA: TGCGCCAGCAGCCAAGTCGTCGGCGGACCCCTGTTCTTC
V gene: TRBV19; clone size: few; D gene: TRBD1; J gene: TRBJ1-2; CDR3 protein: CASSRDRDYGYTF; CDR3 DNA: TGTGCCAGTAGTCGGGACAGGGACTATGGCTACACCTTC
V gene: TRBV6-4; clone size: .; D gene: TRBD1; J gene: TRBJ1-3; CDR3 protein: CATAGTGRSAGNTIYF; CDR3 DNA: TGTGCCACCGCCGGGACAGGGAGGTCTGCTGGAAACACCATATATTTT
V gene: TRBV6-1; clone size: .; D gene: .; J gene: TRBJ1-1; CDR3 protein: CASRTTGRTTEAFF; CDR3 DNA: TGTGCCAGCAGGACAACCGGGAGAACCACTGAAGCTTTCTTT
V gene: TRBV6-1; clone size: .; D gene: .; J gene: TRBJ2-7; CDR3 protein: CASRPVKDGQLAQQYF; CDR3 DNA: TGTGCCAGCAGGCCTGTGAAAGACGGACAGCTAGCCCAGCAGTACTTC
V gene: TRBV12-3/TRBV12-4; clone size: few; D gene: .; J gene: TRBJ1-1; CDR3 protein: CASSFRTAGMNTEAFF; CDR3 DNA: TGTGCCAGCAGTTTCCGGACAGCCGGCATGAACACTGAAGCTTTCTTT
V gene: TRBV19; clone size: .; D gene: TRBD1; J gene: TRBJ1-5; CDR3 protein: CASSREGGHLNQPQHF; CDR3 DNA: TGTGCCAGTAGTCGAGAAGGGGGCCACTTGAATCAGCCCCAGCATTTT
V gene: TRBV12-5; clone size: .; D gene: .; J gene: TRBJ1-2; CDR3 protein: CASGFQETVTLYGYTF; CDR3 DNA: TGTGCTAGTGGTTTCCAAGAGACAGTAACACTCTATGGCTACACCTTC
V gene: TRBV5-1; clone size: .; D gene: TRBD1; J gene: TRBJ1-1; CDR3 protein: CASSLEGQKAFF; CDR3 DNA: TGCGCCAGCAGCTTAGAGGGACAGAAAGCTTTCTTT
V gene: TRBV12-3/TRBV12-4; clone size: .; D gene: TRBD2; J gene: TRBJ2-5; CDR3 protein: CASSHRASGEQETQYF; CDR3 DNA: TGTGCCAGCAGTCACCGAGCTAGCGGGGAGCAAGAGACCCAGTACTTC
V gene: TRBV7-2; clone size: .; D gene: .; J gene: TRBJ1-5; CDR3 protein: CASSLEQGDGNQPQHF; CDR3 DNA: TGTGCCAGCAGCTTAGAGCAGGGAGATGGCAATCAGCCCCAGCATTTT
V gene: TRBV7-9; clone size: .; D gene: TRBD1; J gene: TRBJ1-1; CDR3 protein: CASSFQYRDREAFF; CDR3 DNA: TGTGCCAGCAGCTTTCAATACCGGGACAGAGAAGCTTTCTTT
V gene: TRBV7-9; clone size: few; D gene: .; J gene: TRBJ2-5; CDR3 protein: CASSLIGETQYF; CDR3 DNA: TGTGCCAGCAGCTTAATTGGAGAGACCCAGTACTTC
V gene: TRBV19; clone size: .; D gene: TRBD2; J gene: TRBJ2-1; CDR3 protein: CASRLAGLNEQFF; CDR3 DNA: TGTGCCAGTCGACTAGCGGGGCTCAATGAGCAGTTCTTC
V gene: TRBV20-1; clone size: .; D gene: .; J gene: TRBJ2-1; CDR3 protein: CSARTGTRNEQFF; CDR3 DNA: TGCAGTGCTAGAACGGGGACTCGTAATGAGCAGTTCTTC
V gene: TRBV19; clone size: few; D gene: .; J gene: TRBJ1-3; CDR3 protein: CASSPRRNSPSGNTIYF; CDR3 DNA: TGTGCCAGTAGTCCGCGACGGAACTCACCTTCTGGAAACACCATATATTTT
V gene: TRBV7-2; clone size: .; D gene: .; J gene: TRBJ1-2; CDR3 protein: CASSFGAGYGYTF; CDR3 DNA: .
V gene: TRBV7-6; clone size: .; D gene: .; J gene: TRBJ2-1; CDR3 protein: CASSLIRGNEQFF; CDR3 DNA: TGTGCCAGCAGCTTAATTAGGGGCAATGAGCAGTTCTTC
V gene: TRBV5-1; clone size: .; D gene: .; J gene: TRBJ1-1; CDR3 protein: CASSSRSGPHRTEAFF; CDR3 DNA: TGCGCCAGCAGCTCAAGATCCGGGCCCCATAGGACTGAAGCTTTCTTT
V gene: TRBV19; clone size: .; D gene: .; J gene: TRBJ1-1; CDR3 protein: CASSIRGGLDTEAFF; CDR3 DNA: TGTGCCAGTAGTATAAGGGGGGGGTTGGACACTGAAGCTTTCTTT
V gene: TRBV20-1; clone size: .; D gene: TRBD1; J gene: TRBJ1-1; CDR3 protein: CSAAPGDRGAFF; CDR3 DNA: TGCAGTGCTGCGCCCGGGGACAGGGGAGCTTTCTTT
V gene: TRBV7-3; clone size: .; D gene: TRBD1; J gene: TRBJ1-1; CDR3 protein: CASSLSGTGNTEAFF; CDR3 DNA: TGTGCCAGCAGCTTATCCGGGACAGGAAACACTGAAGCTTTCTTT
V gene: TRBV6-5; clone size: .; D gene: TRBD2; J gene: TRBJ2-5; CDR3 protein: CASSYSSGTSAEETQYF; CDR3 DNA: TGTGCCAGCAGTTACTCGAGCGGGACTAGCGCAGAAGAGACCCAGTACTTC
V gene: TRBV7-2; clone size: few; D gene: .; J gene: TRBJ1-2; CDR3 protein: CASSLARDTYGYTF; CDR3 DNA: TGTGCCAGCAGCTTAGCCAGGGATACCTATGGCTACACCTTC
V gene: TRBV25-1; clone size: .; D gene: TRBD1; J gene: TRBJ1-1; CDR3 protein: CASSASRGQGRTEAFF; CDR3 DNA: TGTGCCAGCAGTGCATCACGGGGACAGGGGAGGACTGAAGCTTTCTTT
V gene: TRBV19; clone size: once; D gene: TRBD1; J gene: TRBJ1-2; CDR3 protein: CASWTGTGYGYTF; CDR3 DNA: TGTGCCAGTTGGACAGGGACGGGCTATGGCTACACCTTC
V gene: TRBV7-6; clone size: .; D gene: .; J gene: TRBJ2-3; CDR3 protein: CASSLYLGEDDTQYF; CDR3 DNA: TGTGCCAGCAGCTTATATCTGGGAGAGGATGATACGCAGTATTTT
V gene: TRBV6-1; clone size: .; D gene: .; J gene: TRBJ1-5; CDR3 protein: CASMGGGINQPQHF; CDR3 DNA: TGTGCCAGCATGGGCGGAGGAATCAATCAGCCCCAGCATTTT
V gene: TRBV6-1; clone size: once; D gene: TRBD2; J gene: TRBJ2-7; CDR3 protein: CASRLLADSYEQYF; CDR3 DNA: TGTGCCAGCAGGTTGCTAGCGGATTCCTACGAGCAGTACTTC
V gene: TRBV5-5; clone size: .; D gene: TRBD1; J gene: TRBJ2-1; CDR3 protein: CASSPGQGYNEQFF; CDR3 DNA: TGTGCCAGCAGCCCGGGACAGGGTTACAATGAGCAGTTCTTC
V gene: TRBV6-1; clone size: .; D gene: .; J gene: TRBJ1-5; CDR3 protein: CASSAGRISNQPQHF; CDR3 DNA: TGTGCCAGCAGTGCCGGACGGATTAGCAATCAGCCCCAGCATTTT
V gene: TRBV10-3; clone size: .; D gene: TRBD1; J gene: TRBJ1-2; CDR3 protein: CAISDPGGAYYGYTF; CDR3 DNA: TGTGCCATCAGTGATCCAGGGGGCGCTTACTATGGCTACACCTTC
V gene: TRBV5-1; clone size: .; D gene: TRBD1; J gene: TRBJ1-1; CDR3 protein: CASSFNSGQGAFF; CDR3 DNA: TGCGCCAGCAGCTTTAACTCGGGACAGGGGGCTTTCTTT
V gene: TRBV19; clone size: .; D gene: TRBD1; J gene: TRBJ2-3; CDR3 protein: CASSIQGASDTQYF; CDR3 DNA: TGTGCCAGTAGTATACAGGGGGCGTCAGATACGCAGTATTTT
V gene: TRBV27; clone size: .; D gene: .; J gene: TRBJ1-6; CDR3 protein: CASSSRENSPLHF; CDR3 DNA: TGTGCCAGCAGCTCCAGGGAAAATTCACCCCTCCACTTT
V gene: TRBV6-1; clone size: .; D gene: TRBD1; J gene: TRBJ1-2; CDR3 protein: CASSEWGQEIGYTF; CDR3 DNA: TGTGCCAGCAGTGAATGGGGACAGGAGATCGGCTACACCTTC
V gene: TRBV19; clone size: .; D gene: TRBD1; J gene: TRBJ1-2; CDR3 protein: CASRGQSLYGYTF; CDR3 DNA: TGTGCCAGCAGGGGGCAATCCCTATATGGCTACACCTTC
V gene: TRBV5-1; clone size: .; D gene: .; J gene: TRBJ2-7; CDR3 protein: CASSSSLDTGSYEQYF; CDR3 DNA: TGCGCCAGCAGCTCCTCCTTGGACACGGGCTCCTACGAGCAGTACTTC
V gene: TRBV24-1; clone size: .; D gene: TRBD1; J gene: TRBJ2-7; CDR3 protein: CATSDGGQGNFYEQYF; CDR3 DNA: TGTGCCACCAGTGACGGGGGACAGGGGAATTTCTACGAGCAGTACTTC
V gene: TRBV12-5; clone size: .; D gene: TRBD1; J gene: TRBJ2-7; CDR3 protein: CASGLVYRGGYEQYF; CDR3 DNA: TGTGCTAGTGGTTTGGTATACAGGGGTGGCTACGAGCAGTACTTC
V gene: TRBV24-1; clone size: .; D gene: .; J gene: TRBJ1-5; CDR3 protein: CATSDSRANGQPQHF; CDR3 DNA: TGTGCCACCAGTGATTCCCGGGCGAACGGTCAGCCCCAGCATTTT
V gene: TRBV20-1; clone size: .; D gene: .; J gene: TRBJ1-6; CDR3 protein: CSARGSGSPLHF; CDR3 DNA: TGCAGTGCTAGAGGATCTGGATCACCCCTCCACTTT
V gene: TRBV27; clone size: .; D gene: TRBD1; J gene: TRBJ1-1; CDR3 protein: CASSLRTGMNTEAFF; CDR3 DNA: TGTGCCAGCAGTTTACGGACAGGGATGAACACTGAAGCTTTCTTT
V gene: TRBV30; clone size: few; D gene: TRBD1; J gene: TRBJ2-5; CDR3 protein: CAWRRQGETQYF; CDR3 DNA: TGTGCCTGGAGGCGACAGGGAGAGACCCAGTACTTC
V gene: TRBV5-4; clone size: .; D gene: TRBD1; J gene: TRBJ1-2; CDR3 protein: CASSLGGQGWGGYTF; CDR3 DNA: TGTGCCAGCAGCTTGGGAGGACAGGGTTGGGGTGGCTACACCTTC
V gene: TRBV6-5; clone size: few; D gene: .; J gene: TRBJ2-1; CDR3 protein: CASSSLDSGLQSSYNEQFF; CDR3 DNA: TGTGCCAGCAGTTCCCTAGACAGCGGACTGCAGAGCTCCTACAATGAGCAGTTCTTC
V gene: TRBV27; clone size: few; D gene: .; J gene: TRBJ1-5; CDR3 protein: CASRAGASGQPQHF; CDR3 DNA: TGTGCCAGCAGGGCTGGGGCGTCTGGTCAGCCCCAGCATTTT